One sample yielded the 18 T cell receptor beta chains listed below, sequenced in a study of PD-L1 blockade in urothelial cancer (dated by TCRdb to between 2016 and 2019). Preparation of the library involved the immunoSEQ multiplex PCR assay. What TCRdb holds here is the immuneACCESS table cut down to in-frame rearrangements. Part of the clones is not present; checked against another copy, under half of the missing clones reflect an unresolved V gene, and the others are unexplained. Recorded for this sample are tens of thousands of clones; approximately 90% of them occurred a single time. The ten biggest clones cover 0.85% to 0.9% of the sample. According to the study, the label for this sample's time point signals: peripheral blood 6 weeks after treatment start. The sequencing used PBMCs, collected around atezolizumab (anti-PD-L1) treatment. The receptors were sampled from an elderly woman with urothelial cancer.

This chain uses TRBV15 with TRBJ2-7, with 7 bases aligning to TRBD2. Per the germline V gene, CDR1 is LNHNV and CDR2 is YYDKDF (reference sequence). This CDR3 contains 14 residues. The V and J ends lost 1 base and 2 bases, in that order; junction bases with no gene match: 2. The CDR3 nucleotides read TGTGCCACCAGCAGAGGGGGGACTACCTACGAGCAGTACTTC. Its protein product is CATSRGGTTYEQYF.

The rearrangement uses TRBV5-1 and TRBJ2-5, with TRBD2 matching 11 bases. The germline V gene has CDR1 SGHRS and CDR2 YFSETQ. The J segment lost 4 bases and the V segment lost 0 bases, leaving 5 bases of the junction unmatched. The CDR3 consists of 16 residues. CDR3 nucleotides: TGCGCCAGCAGCTTGGCTTTAGCGGGAGGGCGAGAGACCCAGTACTTC. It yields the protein CASSLALAGGRETQYF.

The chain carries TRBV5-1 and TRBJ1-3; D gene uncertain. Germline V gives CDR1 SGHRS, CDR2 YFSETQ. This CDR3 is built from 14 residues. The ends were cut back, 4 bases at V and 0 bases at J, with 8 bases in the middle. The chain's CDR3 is CASSPVFSGNTIYF. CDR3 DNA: TGCGCCAGCAGCCCAGTCTTCTCTGGAAACACCATATATTTT.

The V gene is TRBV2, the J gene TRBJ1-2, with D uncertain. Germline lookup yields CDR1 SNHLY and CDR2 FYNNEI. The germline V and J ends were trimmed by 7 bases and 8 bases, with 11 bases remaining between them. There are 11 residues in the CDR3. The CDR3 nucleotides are TGTGCCAGCACCCCCGGCGGCGGCTACACCTTC. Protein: CASTPGGGYTF. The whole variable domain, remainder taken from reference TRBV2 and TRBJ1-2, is EPEVTQTPSHQVTQMGQEVILRCVPISNHLYFYWYRQILGQKVEFLVSFYNNEISEKSEIFDDQFSVERPDGSNFTLKIRSTKLEDSAMYFCASTPGGGYTFGSGTRLTVV.

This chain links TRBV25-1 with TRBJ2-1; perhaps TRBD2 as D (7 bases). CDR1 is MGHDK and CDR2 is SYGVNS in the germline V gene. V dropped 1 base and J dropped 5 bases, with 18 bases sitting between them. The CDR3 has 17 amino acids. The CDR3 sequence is CASSESLRGPHDNEQFF. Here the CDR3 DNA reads TGTGCCAGCAGTGAATCGCTGCGGGGGCCTCACGACAATGAGCAGTTCTTC.

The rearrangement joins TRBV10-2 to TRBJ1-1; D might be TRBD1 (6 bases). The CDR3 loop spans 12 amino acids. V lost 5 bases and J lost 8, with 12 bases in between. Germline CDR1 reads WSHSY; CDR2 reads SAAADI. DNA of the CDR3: TGCGCCAGCAGTCTTAGGGACAAAGAAGCTTTCTTT. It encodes CASSLRDKEAFF.

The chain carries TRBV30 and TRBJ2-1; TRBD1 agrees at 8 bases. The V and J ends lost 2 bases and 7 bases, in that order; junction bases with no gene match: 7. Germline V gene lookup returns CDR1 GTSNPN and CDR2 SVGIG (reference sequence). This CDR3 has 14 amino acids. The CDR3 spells CAWSKQGAGNEQFF. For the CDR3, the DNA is TGTGCCTGGAGTAAGCAGGGGGCGGGGAATGAGCAGTTCTTC.

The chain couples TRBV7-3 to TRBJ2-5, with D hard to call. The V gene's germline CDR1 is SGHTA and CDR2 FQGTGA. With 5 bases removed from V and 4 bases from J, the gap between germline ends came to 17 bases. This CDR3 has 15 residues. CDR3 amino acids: CASSRDGWRRETQYF. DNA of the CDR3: TGTGCCAGCAGCCGCGACGGTTGGCGGCGAGAGACCCAGTACTTC. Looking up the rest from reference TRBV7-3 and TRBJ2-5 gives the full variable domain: GAGVSQTPSNKVTEKGKYVELRCDPISGHTALYWYRQSLGQGPEFLIYFQGTGAADDSGLPNDRFFAVRPEGSVSTLKIQRTERGDSAVYLCASSRDGWRRETQYFGPGTRLLVL.

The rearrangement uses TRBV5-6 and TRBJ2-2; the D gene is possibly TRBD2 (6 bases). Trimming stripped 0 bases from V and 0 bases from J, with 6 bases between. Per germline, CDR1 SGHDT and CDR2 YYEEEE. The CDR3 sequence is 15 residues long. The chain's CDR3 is CASSLGGTNTGELFF. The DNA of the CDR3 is TGTGCCAGCAGCTTGGGCGGGACGAACACCGGGGAGCTGTTTTTT.

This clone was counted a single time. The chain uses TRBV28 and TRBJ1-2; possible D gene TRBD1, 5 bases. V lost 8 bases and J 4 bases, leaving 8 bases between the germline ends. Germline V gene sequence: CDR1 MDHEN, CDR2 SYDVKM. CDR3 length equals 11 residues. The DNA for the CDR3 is TGTGCCAGCCTACAGGCCTATGGCTACACCTTC. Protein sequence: CASLQAYGYTF.

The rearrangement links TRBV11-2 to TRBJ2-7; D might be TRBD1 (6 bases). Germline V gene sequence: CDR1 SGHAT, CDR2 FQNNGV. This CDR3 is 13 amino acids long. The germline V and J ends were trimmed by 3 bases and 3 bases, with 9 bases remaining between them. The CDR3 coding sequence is TGTGCCAGCAGCTTGGCAGGGGTCTACGAGCAGTACTTC. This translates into CASSLAGVYEQYF.

CDR3 sequence: CASSLTPGRGTDTQYF. In DNA form, the CDR3 reads TGTGCCAGCAGCTTAACTCCCGGGAGGGGAACAGATACGCAGTATTTT. The rearrangement links TRBV7-3 to TRBJ2-3, with TRBD2 matching over 8 bases. J gave up 3 bases and V 0 bases, and 5 bases lay outside the gene matches. This CDR3 has 16 amino acids. Germline V gives CDR1 SGHTA, CDR2 FQGTGA.

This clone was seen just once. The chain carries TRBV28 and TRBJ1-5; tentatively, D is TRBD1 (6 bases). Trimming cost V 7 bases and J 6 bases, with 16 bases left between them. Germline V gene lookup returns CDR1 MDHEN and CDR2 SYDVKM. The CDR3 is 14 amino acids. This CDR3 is CASTGQSGSQPQHF. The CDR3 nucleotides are TGTGCCAGCACTGGACAGTCAGGATCTCAGCCCCAGCATTTT. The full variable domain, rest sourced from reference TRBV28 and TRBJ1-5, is DVKVTQSSRYLVKRTGEKVFLECVQDMDHENMFWYRQDPGLGLRLIYFSYDVKMKEKGDIPEGYSVSREKKERFSLILESASTNQTSMYLCASTGQSGSQPQHFGDGTRLSIL.

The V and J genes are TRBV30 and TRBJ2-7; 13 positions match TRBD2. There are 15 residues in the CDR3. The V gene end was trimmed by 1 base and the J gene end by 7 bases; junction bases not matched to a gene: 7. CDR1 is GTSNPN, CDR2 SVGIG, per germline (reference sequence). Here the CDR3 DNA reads TGTGCCTGGAGTGGGACTAGCGGGAGTGGATGGGAGCAGTACTTC. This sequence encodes CAWSGTSGSGWEQYF.

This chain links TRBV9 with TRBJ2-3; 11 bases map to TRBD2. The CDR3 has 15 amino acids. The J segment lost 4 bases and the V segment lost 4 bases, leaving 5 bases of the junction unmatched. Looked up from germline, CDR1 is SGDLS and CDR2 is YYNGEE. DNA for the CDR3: TGTGCCAGCAGCATCATAGCGGGAGGGGCAGATACGCAGTATTTT. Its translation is CASSIIAGGADTQYF.

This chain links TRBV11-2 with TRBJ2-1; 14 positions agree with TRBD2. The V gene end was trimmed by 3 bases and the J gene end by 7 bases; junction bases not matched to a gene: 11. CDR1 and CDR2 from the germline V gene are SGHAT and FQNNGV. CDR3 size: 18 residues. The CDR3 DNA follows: TGTGCCAGCAGCTTGGGACTAGCGGGAGTGGGTTCGGGGAATGAGCAGTTCTTC. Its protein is CASSLGLAGVGSGNEQFF.

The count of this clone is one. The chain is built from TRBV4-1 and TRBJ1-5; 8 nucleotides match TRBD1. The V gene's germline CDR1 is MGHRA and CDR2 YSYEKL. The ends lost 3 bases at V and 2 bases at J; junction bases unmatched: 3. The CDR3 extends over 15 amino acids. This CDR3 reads CASSHPGQGNQPQHF. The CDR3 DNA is TGCGCCAGCAGCCACCCGGGACAGGGCAATCAGCCCCAGCATTTT.

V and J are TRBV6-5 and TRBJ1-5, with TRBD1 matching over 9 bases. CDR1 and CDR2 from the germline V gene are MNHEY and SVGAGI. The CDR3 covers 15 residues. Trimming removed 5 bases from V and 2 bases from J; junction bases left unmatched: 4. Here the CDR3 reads CASSTGGAGNQPQHF. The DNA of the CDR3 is TGTGCCAGCAGTACAGGGGGCGCGGGCAATCAGCCCCAGCATTTT.